This T cell receptor (beta chain) derives from a study of vaccination effects on CD4 cells after COVID-19. Study-level information: Culturing of 2 million to 2.5 million PBMC per well took place with roughly 10 IU/ml IL-2 and 9 to 10 ug/ml peptides.

Around day 10 of culture, CD4+ T cells were separated out. Two-dose vaccination with either BNT162b2 or mRNA-1273 was given to the participants. Testing of the vaccine recipients showed negative nucleocapsid antibodies and no prior SARS-CoV-2 infection. Half-medium changes using IL-2 medium occurred on days 3 and 7. Assay used: immunoSEQ multiplex PCR; TCRdb lists only in-frame clones, some missing. The table records 50,000 to 80,000 clones, around 79% of them present only once. Notes on the study in general: Clonal contraction was marked in infection- and vaccine-induced clones late after vaccination.

CDR3 length: 12 amino acids. Germline CDR1 reads MDHEN; CDR2 reads SYDVKM. Trimming removed 7 bases from V and 4 bases from J, with 8 bases in between. A word on this clone: What it recognizes is unknown.

This sequence was found in a human donor who received a COVID-19 vaccine. The material sequenced was CD4+ T cells from PBMCs cultured without peptide, taken after COVID-19 vaccination. The J gene is TRBJ2-1, the V gene TRBV28, with D maybe TRBD2 (5 bases). The CDR3 is CASKRVYNEQFF. As DNA, the CDR3 is TGTGCCAGCAAGAGGGTATACAATGAGCAGTTCTTC.